This T cell receptor beta chain stems from a study of blood T cell repertoires in COVID-19. About the research overall: The analysed material was cDNA or gDNA that came from T cells, B-cell-depleted T cells, or PBMCs.

The assay was immunoSEQ multiplex PCR, and TCRdb's table has in-frame clones only and misses some. The profile shows around 46,000 clones, approximately 86% of them singletons. Germline CDR1 and CDR2: LNHDA and SQIVND (reference sequence). The CDR3 is 18 amino acids. The trim removed 7 bases at V and 0 bases at J, leaving 11 bases unmatched. The TCR comes from a middle-aged man with active COVID-19. This chain uses TRBV19 with TRBJ2-1; 11 positions match TRBD2. Sequencing was performed on peripheral blood. CDR3 protein: CASTPWASGRSSYNEQFF. In DNA form, the CDR3 reads TGTGCCAGTACACCCTGGGCTAGCGGGAGGTCCTCCTACAATGAGCAGTTCTTC.